This T cell receptor (beta chain) is from a study of preoperative IRX-2 immunotherapy in early breast cancer. This CDR3 has 14 amino acids. Germline V CDR1 and CDR2: SGHTA, FQGNSA. V lost 6 bases to trimming and J lost 0 bases; unmatched junction nucleotides: 4. Treatment reported: preoperative locoregional IRX-2 cytokine immunotherapy. Samples came from a phase Ib trial of preoperative locoregional IRX-2 cytokine immunotherapy. Clones were sequenced by immunoSEQ multiplex PCR, and TCRdb holds only the in-frame ones, with some missing. The repertoire has almost 35,000 clones, around 96% of them found once; the top ten carry about 6%.

The TCR comes from a human donor with breast cancer. The chain carries TRBV7-2 and TRBJ1-1; 7 positions agree with TRBD1. The material was obtained from a patient treated with IRX-2 immunotherapy. The CDR3 sequence is CASSRQGLNTEAFF. The DNA for the CDR3 is TGTGCCAGCAGTCGACAGGGTTTGAACACTGAAGCTTTCTTT.